This entry concerns a single T cell receptor beta chain. Which antigen it targets is not known. The junction differs from germline at one of its ends, possibly a read error. The CDR3 runs 15 residues from the cysteine to the phenylalanine. The CDR3 DNA has 45 bases and is translated from base 1. The germline V gene supplies CDR1 SQVTM and CDR2 ANQGSEA. The receptor library was made with multiplex PCR. TCRdb records Illumina HiSeq 2500 as the sequencer. TCRbeta libraries were constructed through three rounds of nested PCR with primers (Table S4) according to protocols modified from ARM-PCR. PCR products of 200-500 bp were gel-excised and purified with the QIAquick gel extraction kit before sequencing. The authors processed their data as follows. Reads were cleaned with Trimmomatic, merged with FLASH into complete CDR3 sequences, and assigned to V(D)J germline segments with MiTCR. VDJtools was used to compute clonal diversity as the inverse Simpson's index. Productive reads were defined as in-frame sequences without a premature stop codon. TCRdb cleaned the public reads at Q25 with fastp, built clones with MiXCR and kept in-frame beta chains. When rows share a CDR3 protein, they turn into one entry using the most common DNA and genes. It is TCRdb's table, rather than the study itself, that gives the V and J calls and clone size. The sample yields roughly 82,000 distinct CDR3 sequences; roughly three quarters were counted once. The ten largest clones capture about a fifth of the sample.

This entry belongs to a study of tumor and adjacent non-tumor tissue in lung cancer (dated by TCRdb to the late 2010s). Study-wide context: By cancer type, the cohort comprised 12 adenocarcinoma patients, a couple of squamous cell carcinoma patients and 1 small cell lung cancer patient. A total of 95 million to 150 million productive TCRbeta reads were generated by sequencing, corresponding to an average of about 4.17 million reads per sample. For each patient, one tumor sample and one normal lung sample were taken, giving 25 to 30 paired specimens that underwent TCRbeta CDR3 sequencing. The approximately 15 enrolled patients, of whom around 10 were men and 5 were women, were aged 31 to 76 years and were diagnosed with TNM stage I to III disease. Bulk TCRbeta repertoires were compared between lung tumor tissue and matched distant non-tumor lung tissue obtained from 15 lung cancer patients.

On the study overall, not on this receptor specifically: The top 100 clones made up a significantly larger cumulative share of the repertoire in normal lung than in tumor tissue. Younger patients had significantly higher TCR diversity, and higher tumor TCR diversity was associated with shorter overall and disease-free survival. Only around 16 patients were in the cohort, and the authors stated that larger samples and more detailed clinical data are needed. Peripheral blood was not sequenced, so blood TCRbeta repertoires were not examined in the lung cancer patients of the study. Neither the sequencing platform nor unique molecular identifiers are named or mentioned anywhere in the methods. TCR diversity (inverse Simpson) was significantly higher in tumor than in normal lung tissue (approximately 400 vs 170, P = 0.0075, Mann-Whitney U test).

RNA was isolated from bulk, unsorted tissue, and RNA quality was assessed with a NanoDrop ND-1000 and an Agilent 2100. For the normal lung samples, distant non-tumor tissue was collected more than 3 cm away from the tumor edge. All donors had newly diagnosed lung cancer, had not received prior chemotherapy, and were admitted for thoracic surgery in China between August and November 2014. Patients with previous radiotherapy or chemotherapy, or with another concurrent cancer, were excluded from the study. Pieces of surgical tissue measuring about 1-2 cm3 were kept in RNAlater solution and stored at -80 degrees C until use.

The chain uses TRBV29-1 and TRBJ2-2, with 14 junctional bases fitting TRBD2. The material sequenced was distant non-tumor lung tissue. The sequence derives from a woman in her forties or fifties with non-small cell lung cancer. The CDR3 protein is CSVTTSGREGTGAVF. Read as DNA, the sequence is TGCAGCGTGACGACTAGCGGGAGGGAAGGCACGGGAGCTGTTTTT.